These 4 T cell receptor beta chains were sequenced from one sample in a study of T cell clones after liver transplantation. Method: immunoSEQ multiplex PCR; TCRdb's copy keeps in-frame clones and lacks some. The sample has more than 65,000 clones; 80% are singletons. This specimen was CD4+ T cells from blood, taken 12 months after liver transplant. These TCRs come from a human patient who received a liver transplant. The graft donor may have contributed some T cells.

This chain's CDR3 is CASPGEREQGDTQYF. The CDR3 coding sequence is TGTGCCAGCCCAGGGGAGCGGGAGCAAGGAGATACGCAGTATTTT. The chain employs TRBV11-2 and TRBJ2-3; 8 positions agree with TRBD2. The ends lost 8 bases at V and 5 bases at J; junction bases unmatched: 12. In germline, CDR1 is SGHAT, CDR2 FQNNGV. CDR3 length equals 15 residues.

The rearrangement joins TRBV5-1 to TRBJ2-5; D gene ambiguous. The CDR3 is made up of 11 amino acids. V shed 4 bases and J shed 1 base, with 2 bases lying between them. In germline, CDR1 is SGHRS, CDR2 YFSETQ. CDR3 amino acids: CASSTQETQYF. CDR3 coding DNA: TGCGCCAGCAGCACCCAAGAGACCCAGTACTTC.

CDR3 loop: CASSPRQGPDTQYF. DNA for the CDR3: TGTGCCAGCAGCCCGCGACAGGGCCCAGATACGCAGTATTTT. This chain uses TRBV9 with TRBJ2-3, with 7 bases matching TRBD1. The junction had 6 bases not matched to a gene; V was cut back by 4 bases and J by 4 bases. The CDR3 is made up of 14 amino acids. Germline lookup yields CDR1 SGDLS and CDR2 YYNGEE.

The chain combines TRBV5-1 with TRBJ2-1, with 11 bases lining up with TRBD2. The germline CDR1 and CDR2 sequences are SGHRS and YFSETQ. V shed 4 bases and J 8 bases; nucleotides not matched to a gene: 11. The CDR3 is 16 amino acids. The CDR3 reads CASSTSVAGGPHEQFF. In DNA, the CDR3 is TGCGCCAGCAGCACCTCCGTAGCGGGAGGGCCACATGAGCAGTTCTTC.